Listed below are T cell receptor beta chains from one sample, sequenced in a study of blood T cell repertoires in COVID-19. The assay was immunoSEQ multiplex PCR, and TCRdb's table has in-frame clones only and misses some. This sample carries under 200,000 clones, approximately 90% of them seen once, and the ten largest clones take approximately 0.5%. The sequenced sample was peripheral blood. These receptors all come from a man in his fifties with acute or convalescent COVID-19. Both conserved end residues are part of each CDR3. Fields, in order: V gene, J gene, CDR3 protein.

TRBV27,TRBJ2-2,CASSIQGAVTGELFF
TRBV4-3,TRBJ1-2,CASSPDRGFGGYTF
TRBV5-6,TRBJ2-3,CASSMGVGLTDTQYF
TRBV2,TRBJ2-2,CASRGTEAGELFF
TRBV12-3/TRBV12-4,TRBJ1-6,CASRGPYSPLHF
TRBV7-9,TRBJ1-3,CASSSQTGTGNTIYF
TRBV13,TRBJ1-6,CASSFSKPGLGYNSPLHF
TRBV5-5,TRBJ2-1,CASSSSGSYNEQFF
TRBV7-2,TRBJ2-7,CASSSRFTYEQYF
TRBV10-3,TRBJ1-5,CATQGDNQPQHF
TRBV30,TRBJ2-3,CAWERGLSTDTQYF
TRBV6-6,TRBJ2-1,CASSYSERGAINEQFF
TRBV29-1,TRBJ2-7,CSVGDFSYEQYF
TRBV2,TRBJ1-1,CASAGRENTEAFF
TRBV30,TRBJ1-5,CAWSYSLNQPQHF
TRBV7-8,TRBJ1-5,CASSLAQGGNQPQHF
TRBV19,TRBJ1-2,CASSRGGSYGYTF
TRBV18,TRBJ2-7,CASSRGLIYEQYF
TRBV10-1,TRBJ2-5,CASSDGQPPQETQYF
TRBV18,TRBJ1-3,CASSPPRRLSGNTIYF
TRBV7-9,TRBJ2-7,CASRLTSGRLGEQYF
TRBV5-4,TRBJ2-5,CASSRTREETQYF
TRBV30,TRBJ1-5,CAWSVEGAQPQHF
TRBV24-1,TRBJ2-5,CATSDFGGRTSGYQETQYF
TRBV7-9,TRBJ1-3,CATSSDRVSGNTIYF
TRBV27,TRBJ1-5,CASSPSGGARQPQHF
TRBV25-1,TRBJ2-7,CATSSGRALVYEQYF
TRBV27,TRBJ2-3,CASSSTDTQYF
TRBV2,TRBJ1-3,CASSGAGGFGNTIYF
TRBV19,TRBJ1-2,CASSGLVVQGNDHYYGYTF
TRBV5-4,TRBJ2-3,CASSLGGTSGNFDTQYF
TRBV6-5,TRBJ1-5,CASLRRQGIVQPQHF
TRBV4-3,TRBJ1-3,CASSQAGISGNTIYF